The 18 T cell receptor beta chains given below trace back to one sample, sequenced in a study of blood T cell repertoires in COVID-19. Repertoires were generated with immunoSEQ multiplex PCR, while TCRdb's copy carries only in-frame clones and drops some. The table includes 150,000 or so clones, 88% detected once. Input material: peripheral blood. The receptor source for this set is a man aged 55 to 69 with acute or convalescent COVID-19.

The J gene is TRBJ1-1, the V gene TRBV6-6; the D is unclear. The CDR3 sequence is 15 residues long. CDR1 is MNHNY, CDR2 SVGAGI, per germline (reference sequence). The ends were cut back, 6 bases at V and 1 base at J, with 15 bases in the middle. CDR3 protein: CASRTFGRENTEAFF. The CDR3 DNA follows: TGTGCCAGCAGAACCTTTGGGCGCGAGAACACTGAAGCTTTCTTT.

The gene calls are TRBV7-9 and TRBJ2-2; no definite D call. The CDR3 is made up of 14 amino acids. V gave up 1 base and J gave up 1 base, with 4 bases separating them. CDR1 is SEHNR, CDR2 FQNEAQ, per germline (reference sequence). This CDR3 is CASSLDGNTGELFF. CDR3 DNA: TGTGCCAGCAGCTTAGACGGGAACACCGGGGAGCTGTTTTTT. Together with reference TRBV7-9 and TRBJ2-2, the CDR3 gives the full variable domain: DTGVSQNPRHKITKRGQNVTFRCDPISEHNRLYWYRQTLGQGPEFLTYFQNEAQLEKSRLLSDRFSAERPKGSFSTLEIQRTEQGDSAMYLCASSLDGNTGELFFGEGSRLTVL.

V gene TRBV7-3 combines with J gene TRBJ1-1; possibly TRBD1 for D (5 bases). V lost 4 bases and J lost 7, with 13 bases in between. This CDR3 has 13 amino acids. Germline assignment: CDR1 SGHTA and CDR2 FQGTGA. In DNA, the CDR3 is TGTGCCAGCAGCTATGACCCCCAGGGTGAAGCTTTCTTT. Its translation is CASSYDPQGEAFF. The full variable domain, in which reference TRBV7-3 and TRBJ1-1 provide the parts outside the CDR3, is GAGVSQTPSNKVTEKGKYVELRCDPISGHTALYWYRQSLGQGPEFLIYFQGTGAADDSGLPNDRFFAVRPEGSVSTLKIQRTERGDSAVYLCASSYDPQGEAFFGQGTRLTVV.

This clone was counted only a few times. This CDR3 reads CASSTGTLQPQHF. CDR3 DNA sequence: TGTGCCAGTAGTACGGGGACACTACAGCCCCAGCATTTT. The genes are TRBV19 and TRBJ1-5, with D tentatively TRBD1 (6 bases). Germline loops: CDR1 LNHDA, CDR2 SQIVND (reference sequence). There are 13 residues in the CDR3. The germline V and J ends were trimmed by 4 bases and 7 bases, with 11 bases remaining between them.

This clone was counted only a few times. The junction departs from the called germline gene at one end, perhaps through a read error. The V gene is TRBV3-1 (or the pseudogene TRBV3-2), the J gene TRBJ2-7, with D perhaps TRBD1 or TRBD2 (5 bases each). This CDR3 region has 13 residues. Looked up from germline, CDR1 is LGHDT and CDR2 is YNNKEL (reference sequence). As DNA, the CDR3 is TGTGCCAGCAGCGAAGAGGGGAGATACGAGCAGTACTTC. It encodes CASSEEGRYEQYF.

This chain joins TRBV24-1 and TRBJ1-2; 10 bases are a match to TRBD1. Germline-derived CDR1 and CDR2 are KGHDR and SFDVKD. This CDR3 has 15 amino acids. V lost 3 bases to trimming and J lost 3 bases; unmatched junction nucleotides: 3. The CDR3 DNA sequence: TGTGCCACCAGTGATCCCGGGACAGGGGACTATGGCTACACCTTC. It translates to CATSDPGTGDYGYTF.

The chain recombines TRBV7-8 with TRBJ1-6; D is ambiguous. This CDR3 comprises 16 residues. V was trimmed by 5 bases and J by 0 bases, leaving 11 bases between them. Germline V gives CDR1 SGHVS, CDR2 FQNEAQ. Here the CDR3 DNA reads TGTGCCAGCAGCCGACGAGAGAGCTCCTATAATTCACCCCTCCACTTT. It encodes CASSRRESSYNSPLHF.

V and J are TRBV5-5 and TRBJ1-2; 7 bases fit TRBD1. J was trimmed by 1 base and V by 4 bases; bases with no gene match: 1. Germline-derived CDR1 and CDR2 are SGHKS and YYEKEE (reference sequence). The CDR3 contains 13 residues. In DNA, the CDR3 is TGTGCCAGCAGCCGGGACAGTAACTATGGCTACACCTTC. Translating gives CASSRDSNYGYTF.

The chain links TRBV18 to TRBJ2-3; the match to TRBD1 covers 7 bases. Germline CDR1 KGHSH, CDR2 LQKENI. The CDR3 has 15 amino acids. V lost 1 base and J lost 5; bases outside the gene matches: 6. The CDR3 DNA sequence: TGTGCCAGCTCACCACGTTTCGCAGGGGGAGATACGCAGTATTTT. Translated, it gives CASSPRFAGGDTQYF.

The rearrangement uses TRBV30 and TRBJ2-3; the match to TRBD2 covers 8 bases. With 1 base clipped from V and 3 bases from J, the junction kept 12 bases outside the gene matches. Germline V lookup: CDR1 GTSNPN, CDR2 SVGIG (reference sequence). CDR3 size: 17 residues. CDR3 sequence: CAWSASFRGGGTDTQYF. The CDR3 DNA is TGTGCCTGGAGTGCATCCTTTCGGGGGGGCGGGACAGATACGCAGTATTTT.

The chain recombines TRBV24-1 with TRBJ2-5; D may be TRBD2 (6 bases). The V end was cut by 7 bases, the J end by 2 bases, with 10 bases between. Germline V lookup: CDR1 KGHDR, CDR2 SFDVKD. There are 13 residues in the CDR3. The CDR3 nucleotides read TGTGCCACCAGGCGGAGGGGACAAGAGACCCAGTACTTC. It translates to CATRRRGQETQYF.

V gene TRBV5-1 combines with J gene TRBJ1-2; 8 bases are a match to TRBD1. The CDR3 has 15 residues. With 8 bases clipped from V and 1 base from J, the junction kept 10 bases outside the gene matches. Germline assignment: CDR1 SGHRS and CDR2 YFSETQ. CDR3: CASRDQGAHNYGYTF. The CDR3 DNA reads TGCGCCAGTCGTGATCAGGGGGCGCATAACTATGGCTACACCTTC.

V is TRBV30 and J is TRBJ1-5; 7 bases agree with TRBD1. The germline CDR1 and CDR2 sequences are GTSNPN and SVGIG (reference sequence). J was trimmed by 0 bases and V by 1 base; bases with no gene match: 3. The CDR3 loop spans 15 amino acids. The CDR3, as DNA: TGTGCCTGGAGTGGGGGACAGCTTAGCAATCAGCCCCAGCATTTT. Amino acids: CAWSGGQLSNQPQHF.

This clone turned up a few times. The rearrangement joins TRBV27 to TRBJ2-5; a possible D gene is TRBD1 (6 bases). This CDR3 has 14 residues. Germline CDR1 is MNHEY and CDR2 is SMNVEV (reference sequence). Trimming took 3 bases from V and 5 from J, leaving 13 bases between them. Here the CDR3 DNA reads TGTGCCAGCAGTTTTGCAGGGGCTGGCGAGACCCAGTACTTC. It translates to CASSFAGAGETQYF.

The J gene is TRBJ2-3, the V gene TRBV19; D is unresolved. The germline V and J ends were trimmed by 3 bases and 6 bases, with 4 bases remaining between them. CDR1 is LNHDA and CDR2 is SQIVND in the germline V gene (reference sequence). The CDR3 is 11 amino acids. CDR3 in amino acids: CASSIEDTQYF. CDR3 coding DNA: TGTGCCAGTAGTATCGAGGATACGCAGTATTTT.

The chain is built from TRBV24-1 and TRBJ2-5, with TRBD2 as a possible D gene (6 bases). V lost 4 bases to trimming and J lost 5 bases, with 16 bases between them. The germline V gene has CDR1 KGHDR and CDR2 SFDVKD. This CDR3 contains 15 residues. The CDR3 sequence: CATSDLGTAGETQYF. The DNA for the CDR3 is TGTGCCACCAGTGACCTGGGGACGGCGGGGGAGACCCAGTACTTC.

The chain uses TRBV14 and TRBJ2-5, with TRBD1 matching 12 bases. The CDR3 totals 16 residues. Unmatched junction bases numbered 5, after V lost 1 base and J lost 5 bases. The germline V gene encodes CDR1 SGHDN and CDR2 FVKESK. CDR3 residues: CASSQVWGQGAETQYF. CDR3 nucleotide sequence: TGTGCCAGCAGCCAAGTTTGGGGACAGGGGGCGGAGACCCAGTACTTC.

The chain couples TRBV24-1 to TRBJ1-2, with D perhaps TRBD1 (5 bases). Germline CDR1 KGHDR, CDR2 SFDVKD. This CDR3 spans 12 amino acids. Trimming cost V 7 bases and J 7 bases, with 12 bases left between them. The CDR3 bases are TGTGCCACCAGACAGGCTAAGGGTGGCTACACCTTC. It codes for CATRQAKGGYTF.